This TCR beta chain was sequenced in a study of cytomegalovirus exposure and HLA in healthy donors. The CDR3 runs 19 residues. CDR1 is LGHNA, CDR2 YNFKEQ, per germline. V trimming: 0 bases; J trimming: 5 bases; junction bases outside the gene matches: 15. The PCR had 60 Vbeta and 13 Jbeta primers. The assay was immunoSEQ multiplex PCR, and TCRdb's table has in-frame clones only and misses some. The table has a few hundred thousand clones, approximately 83% seen once. The sequence came from a woman aged 45-65 years in good health and CMV-seropositive. The specimen was PBMCs. The chain carries TRBV4-2 and TRBJ1-1; 10 bases are a match to TRBD1. In DNA form, the CDR3 reads TGTGCCAGCAGCCAAGAAATCCTTGGTTTGGGACAGGGGAGGACTGAAGCTTTCTTT. It yields the protein CASSQEILGLGQGRTEAFF.